This TCR beta chain emerged from a study of T-cell memory formation after mild COVID-19. Study-level points and caveats: The main location of contracting CD4+ clones was CM and EM, and that of contracting CD8+ clones was EMRA.

This clonotype has a handful of counts. Its matching antigen is unknown. Constant-segment primers and 5'RACE yielded cDNA libraries for TCR alpha and TCR beta, each carrying sample barcodes and UMIs. TCRdb called the 5' RACE reads again in MiXCR, with one record for every CDR3 protein. In the table there are under 650,000 distinct CDR3 sequences, around 17% of which are singletons. The sample consisted of PBMCs or a T cell subset sorted from them (not recorded which). The source is an adult woman who had mild COVID-19 (a few samples of this study predate the infection). Cell type and time point are not known.

CDR3 residues: CASSQVESVKQYF. The CDR3 nucleotides read TGTGCCAGCAGCCAAGTGGAGAGTGTAAAGCAGTACTTC. This sequence joins TRBV3-1 and TRBJ2-7; D unresolved. The CDR3 covers 13 residues. Per the germline V gene, CDR1 is LGHDT and CDR2 is YNNKEL (reference sequence). V shed 1 base and J shed 8 bases, with 12 bases lying between them.